Sequencing of this T cell receptor (beta chain) was carried out in a study of control samples from healthy donors and cancer patients. V was trimmed by 5 bases and J by 10 bases, leaving 16 bases between them. The CDR3 runs to 13 residues. The germline gives CDR1 SGHNT, CDR2 YENEEA. Sequencing used immunoSEQ multiplex PCR; TCRdb keeps in-frame clones, though not all of them. The sample shows about 100,000 clones, more than 85% of them seen only once. Sequences were obtained from blood. The chain couples TRBV11-3 to TRBJ2-3; D is perhaps TRBD1 or TRBD2 (5 bases each). The receptor comes from a woman between 50 and 59 years old in good health. DNA for the CDR3: TGTGCCAGCAGCCCCGGGACGGCTTTAGCGCAGTATTTT. This translates into CASSPGTALAQYF.